These T cell receptor beta chains were read from a single sample in a study of OX40 agonist ivuxolimab in advanced cancers. TCRdb keeps only in-frame clones here, not all; method: immunoSEQ multiplex PCR. The data contain approximately 68,000 clones, 80% to 90% of them seen just once; the ten biggest clones take up 0.85% to 1%. Sequenced here: CD4+ or CD8+ T cells sorted from blood, sampled in a trial of the OX40 agonist ivuxolimab. These receptors all stem from an adult with an advanced solid tumor such as melanoma, head and neck, liver or kidney cancer. CDR3s include the opening cysteine and the closing phenylalanine or tryptophan. The order of the fields is D gene, J gene, CDR3 length, V gene, clone size, CDR3 DNA, CDR3 protein. A D gene is named only where the DNA matches it firmly. Size is stated for part of the rows, as once, few or many counts, or as a class when the clone is expanded.

d_call: TRBD1; j_call: TRBJ2-7; cdr3_length: 18; v_call: TRBV11-2; clone_size: NA; cdr3_nt: TGTGCCAGCAGTCCTAGTAACCGGGACAGGGGGCGCAGGTACGAGCAGTACTTC; cdr3_aa: CASSPSNRDRGRRYEQYF
d_call: NA; j_call: TRBJ1-4; cdr3_length: 14; v_call: TRBV18; clone_size: NA; cdr3_nt: TGTGCCAGCTCACCTGGGATAACTAATGAAAAACTGTTTTTT; cdr3_aa: CASSPGITNEKLFF
d_call: NA; j_call: TRBJ2-7; cdr3_length: 11; v_call: TRBV14; clone_size: NA; cdr3_nt: TGTGCCAGCAGCCGATCCTACGAGCAGTACTTC; cdr3_aa: CASSRSYEQYF
d_call: NA; j_call: TRBJ1-1; cdr3_length: 13; v_call: TRBV1; clone_size: NA; cdr3_nt: TGCACCCTTGGGGGGGCAAGTCACACTGAAGCTTTCTTT; cdr3_aa: CTLGGASHTEAFF
d_call: NA; j_call: TRBJ1-2; cdr3_length: 14; v_call: TRBV19; clone_size: NA; cdr3_nt: TGTGCCAGTAGTGACCGAAGGGGCAACTATGGCTACACCTTC; cdr3_aa: CASSDRRGNYGYTF
d_call: TRBD1; j_call: TRBJ1-4; cdr3_length: 15; v_call: TRBV30; clone_size: NA; cdr3_nt: TGTGCCTGGTGCCCGGGACAGGCCAAAAATGAAAAACTGTTTTTT; cdr3_aa: CAWCPGQAKNEKLFF
d_call: NA; j_call: TRBJ1-4; cdr3_length: 12; v_call: TRBV2; clone_size: few; cdr3_nt: TGTGCCAGCAGTGACATTGCTGAAAAACTGTTTTTT; cdr3_aa: CASSDIAEKLFF
d_call: NA; j_call: TRBJ1-5; cdr3_length: 16; v_call: TRBV7-6; clone_size: few; cdr3_nt: TGTGCCAGCACTTTAGAGGGGGGACCGGGCAATCAGCCCCAGCATTTT; cdr3_aa: CASTLEGGPGNQPQHF
d_call: NA; j_call: TRBJ1-2; cdr3_length: 16; v_call: TRBV21-1; clone_size: NA; cdr3_nt: TGTGCCAGCAGCAAAGTGGGGCGGACAGGGGGCGATGGCTACACCTTC; cdr3_aa: CASSKVGRTGGDGYTF
d_call: TRBD1; j_call: TRBJ2-5; cdr3_length: 8; v_call: TRBV9; clone_size: NA; cdr3_nt: TGTGCCTCGGACAGGGCCAACTTC; cdr3_aa: CASDRANF
d_call: NA; j_call: TRBJ1-1; cdr3_length: 13; v_call: TRBV2; clone_size: NA; cdr3_nt: TGTGCCAGCAGTGTTGGCCCGGGGACTGAAGCTTTCTTT; cdr3_aa: CASSVGPGTEAFF
d_call: NA; j_call: TRBJ2-6; cdr3_length: 14; v_call: TRBV14; clone_size: NA; cdr3_nt: TGTGCCAGCAGCCCCCTGGGACATTCCCCCGTCCTGACTTTC; cdr3_aa: CASSPLGHSPVLTF
d_call: TRBD1; j_call: TRBJ2-7; cdr3_length: 13; v_call: TRBV28; clone_size: NA; cdr3_nt: TGTGCCAGCAGTAGGACAGGGAGGTACGAGCAGTACTTC; cdr3_aa: CASSRTGRYEQYF
d_call: NA; j_call: TRBJ2-7; cdr3_length: 15; v_call: TRBV10-1; clone_size: NA; cdr3_nt: TGCGCCAGCAGTGAGCGGGACACCCCTCCCTACGAGCAGTACTTC; cdr3_aa: CASSERDTPPYEQYF
d_call: TRBD2; j_call: TRBJ2-1; cdr3_length: 14; v_call: TRBV4-1; clone_size: NA; cdr3_nt: TGCGCCAGCAGCCCGGGACTAGCGGGAGGTGAGCAGTTCTTC; cdr3_aa: CASSPGLAGGEQFF
d_call: NA; j_call: TRBJ1-2; cdr3_length: 14; v_call: TRBV28; clone_size: NA; cdr3_nt: TGTGCCAGCACAGCCCCGCAGGGAAACTATGGCTACACCTTC; cdr3_aa: CASTAPQGNYGYTF
d_call: TRBD2; j_call: TRBJ2-1; cdr3_length: 15; v_call: TRBV5-4; clone_size: NA; cdr3_nt: TGTGCCAGCAGCCCCCCGGCTAGCGGGAGTTATGAGCAGTTCTTC; cdr3_aa: CASSPPASGSYEQFF
d_call: TRBD1; j_call: TRBJ2-1; cdr3_length: 16; v_call: TRBV7-8; clone_size: NA; cdr3_nt: TGTGCCAGCAGCTTAGAAAGGGGGCTAGCTACAAATGAGCAGTTCTTC; cdr3_aa: CASSLERGLATNEQFF
d_call: TRBD2; j_call: TRBJ2-1; cdr3_length: 15; v_call: TRBV6-4; clone_size: NA; cdr3_nt: TGTGCCAGCAGCGGGTCCGCGGGAGTATCGCATGAGCAGTTCTTC; cdr3_aa: CASSGSAGVSHEQFF
d_call: NA; j_call: TRBJ2-7; cdr3_length: 14; v_call: TRBV9; clone_size: NA; cdr3_nt: TGTGCCAGCAGCGTAAGTGGGGACACCTACGAGCAGTACTTC; cdr3_aa: CASSVSGDTYEQYF
d_call: NA; j_call: TRBJ1-4; cdr3_length: 14; v_call: TRBV27; clone_size: NA; cdr3_nt: TGTGCCAGCAGTTACAGGAAAACTAATGAAAAACTGTTTTTT; cdr3_aa: CASSYRKTNEKLFF
d_call: NA; j_call: TRBJ1-1; cdr3_length: 14; v_call: TRBV2; clone_size: NA; cdr3_nt: TGTGCCAGCAATAACGCGGGAATGAACACTGAAGCTTTCTTT; cdr3_aa: CASNNAGMNTEAFF
d_call: TRBD2; j_call: TRBJ2-1; cdr3_length: 15; v_call: TRBV5-1; clone_size: NA; cdr3_nt: TGCGCCAGCAGCCCTCCGCGGGGGGGGTACAATGAGCAGTTCTTC; cdr3_aa: CASSPPRGGYNEQFF
d_call: TRBD2; j_call: TRBJ2-7; cdr3_length: 15; v_call: TRBV27; clone_size: NA; cdr3_nt: TGTGCCAGCAGTTTCTTGGCGGGGGGGAGGTACGAGCAGTACTTC; cdr3_aa: CASSFLAGGRYEQYF
d_call: NA; j_call: TRBJ1-5; cdr3_length: 13; v_call: TRBV7-2; clone_size: NA; cdr3_nt: TGTGCCAGCAGCCCCTCGGGGGGACAGCCCCAGCATTTT; cdr3_aa: CASSPSGGQPQHF
d_call: NA; j_call: TRBJ2-1; cdr3_length: 13; v_call: TRBV27; clone_size: NA; cdr3_nt: TGTGCCAGCAGTTTCCCCGCGGGAAATGAGCAGTTCTTC; cdr3_aa: CASSFPAGNEQFF
d_call: NA; j_call: TRBJ2-7; cdr3_length: 13; v_call: TRBV5-4; clone_size: once; cdr3_nt: TGTGCCAGCAGCTCCAGTGCCCGGGACGAGCAGTACTTC; cdr3_aa: CASSSSARDEQYF
d_call: NA; j_call: TRBJ2-7; cdr3_length: 13; v_call: TRBV5-4; clone_size: NA; cdr3_nt: TGTGCCAGCAGCGATTGGGGGGTCTACGAGCAGTACTTC; cdr3_aa: CASSDWGVYEQYF
d_call: NA; j_call: TRBJ2-7; cdr3_length: 16; v_call: TRBV25-1; clone_size: NA; cdr3_nt: TGTGCCAGCAGTCCCCCGAGAGGGGAAATATCCTACGAGCAGTACTTC; cdr3_aa: CASSPPRGEISYEQYF
d_call: TRBD2; j_call: TRBJ2-1; cdr3_length: 16; v_call: TRBV12-5; clone_size: NA; cdr3_nt: TGTGCTAGTGGTTTGGGGGGCACTAGCGGGAGGGTTAGGCAGTTCTTC; cdr3_aa: CASGLGGTSGRVRQFF
d_call: TRBD1; j_call: TRBJ1-6; cdr3_length: 16; v_call: TRBV6-5; clone_size: few; cdr3_nt: TGTGCCAGCAGTTACCAACAGGGGGCCTTTAATTCACCCCTCCACTTT; cdr3_aa: CASSYQQGAFNSPLHF
d_call: TRBD2; j_call: TRBJ2-3; cdr3_length: 15; v_call: TRBV5-8; clone_size: NA; cdr3_nt: TGTGCCAGCAGCCCGACTAGCGGACCTGGGGATACGCAGTATTTT; cdr3_aa: CASSPTSGPGDTQYF
d_call: NA; j_call: TRBJ1-1; cdr3_length: 13; v_call: TRBV19; clone_size: NA; cdr3_nt: TGTGCCAGTAGATCGGGAGGGGACACTGAAGCTTTCTTT; cdr3_aa: CASRSGGDTEAFF
d_call: NA; j_call: TRBJ2-5; cdr3_length: 15; v_call: TRBV4-1; clone_size: NA; cdr3_nt: TGCGCCAGCAGCCGCCTACTAGTTGTGGTTGAGACCCAGTACTTC; cdr3_aa: CASSRLLVVVETQYF
d_call: TRBD2; j_call: TRBJ2-2; cdr3_length: 17; v_call: TRBV18; clone_size: NA; cdr3_nt: TGTGCCAGCTCACCACCGAGAGCGGGGTCGAACACCGGGGAGCTGTTTTTT; cdr3_aa: CASSPPRAGSNTGELFF
d_call: NA; j_call: TRBJ1-2; cdr3_length: 14; v_call: TRBV2; clone_size: NA; cdr3_nt: TGTGCCAGCAGCTCCGGACTAAAACTACATGGCTACACCTTC; cdr3_aa: CASSSGLKLHGYTF
d_call: NA; j_call: TRBJ2-1; cdr3_length: 16; v_call: TRBV15; clone_size: once; cdr3_nt: TGTGCCACCAGCAGGGATGGCGGGTCCTCCTACAATGAGCAGTTCTTC; cdr3_aa: CATSRDGGSSYNEQFF
d_call: TRBD1; j_call: TRBJ1-1; cdr3_length: 15; v_call: TRBV7-9; clone_size: NA; cdr3_nt: TGTGCCAGCAGCCCACGACAGGGGGTGAACACTGAAGCTTTCTTT; cdr3_aa: CASSPRQGVNTEAFF
d_call: NA; j_call: TRBJ2-3; cdr3_length: 14; v_call: TRBV19; clone_size: NA; cdr3_nt: TGTGCCAGTAGTATAGATGCTAGCGTAGATACGCAGTATTTT; cdr3_aa: CASSIDASVDTQYF
d_call: NA; j_call: TRBJ1-6; cdr3_length: 15; v_call: TRBV9; clone_size: once; cdr3_nt: TGTGCCAGCAGCGGCGCGGAGGCCACTAATTCACCCCTCCACTTT; cdr3_aa: CASSGAEATNSPLHF
d_call: NA; j_call: TRBJ2-7; cdr3_length: 14; v_call: TRBV7-6; clone_size: once; cdr3_nt: TGTGCCAGCAGCTTCGGCGGGACAGACTACGAGCAGTACTTC; cdr3_aa: CASSFGGTDYEQYF
d_call: NA; j_call: TRBJ1-2; cdr3_length: 14; v_call: TRBV6-5; clone_size: NA; cdr3_nt: TGTGCCAGCAGTTACTCGCAGGGGCCCGATGGCTACACCTTC; cdr3_aa: CASSYSQGPDGYTF
d_call: NA; j_call: TRBJ2-2; cdr3_length: 15; v_call: TRBV7-2; clone_size: NA; cdr3_nt: TGTGCCAGCAGCTTAGCGGGCGGGTACACCGGGGAGCTGTTTTTT; cdr3_aa: CASSLAGGYTGELFF
d_call: NA; j_call: TRBJ2-7; cdr3_length: 11; v_call: TRBV18; clone_size: NA; cdr3_nt: TGTGCCAGCTCACCAGGGGAAGAGCAGTACTTC; cdr3_aa: CASSPGEEQYF
d_call: TRBD2; j_call: TRBJ2-7; cdr3_length: 18; v_call: TRBV4-1; clone_size: once; cdr3_nt: TGCGCCAGCAGCCAATCTACTAGCGGGGTCCTAGGTAGCTACGAGCAGTACTTC; cdr3_aa: CASSQSTSGVLGSYEQYF
d_call: NA; j_call: TRBJ1-4; cdr3_length: 15; v_call: TRBV6-6; clone_size: NA; cdr3_nt: TGTGCCAGCAGTTACTCGGCAGGGACTAATGAAAAACTGTTTTTT; cdr3_aa: CASSYSAGTNEKLFF
d_call: NA; j_call: TRBJ2-1; cdr3_length: 14; v_call: TRBV5-1; clone_size: NA; cdr3_nt: TGCGCCAGCAGCTTGGAACAGGGAGTAAATGAGCAGTTCTTC; cdr3_aa: CASSLEQGVNEQFF
d_call: NA; j_call: TRBJ2-7; cdr3_length: 14; v_call: TRBV5-1; clone_size: NA; cdr3_nt: TGCGCCAGCAGCTTGGACTGGGGCTCCTACGAGCAGTACTTC; cdr3_aa: CASSLDWGSYEQYF
d_call: NA; j_call: TRBJ2-2; cdr3_length: 15; v_call: TRBV18; clone_size: NA; cdr3_nt: TGTGCCAGCTCACCACCGGAAAGGAACACCGGGGAGCTGTTTTTT; cdr3_aa: CASSPPERNTGELFF
d_call: TRBD1; j_call: TRBJ2-5; cdr3_length: 15; v_call: TRBV5-6; clone_size: NA; cdr3_nt: TGTGCCAGCAGCTTGGGACCACAGGGGCGGGAGACCCAGTACTTC; cdr3_aa: CASSLGPQGRETQYF
d_call: NA; j_call: TRBJ1-1; cdr3_length: 14; v_call: TRBV6-5; clone_size: NA; cdr3_nt: TGTGCCAGCAGTACCGTCTGGGGACTCAATGAAGCTTTCTTT; cdr3_aa: CASSTVWGLNEAFF
d_call: TRBD1; j_call: TRBJ1-1; cdr3_length: 18; v_call: TRBV5-1; clone_size: NA; cdr3_nt: TGCGCCAGCAGCTTGTTCCCCGGGGACAGGGACACAAACACTGAAGCTTTCTTT; cdr3_aa: CASSLFPGDRDTNTEAFF
d_call: NA; j_call: TRBJ2-3; cdr3_length: 16; v_call: TRBV4-1; clone_size: once; cdr3_nt: TGCGCCAGCAGCTCAGCCTCGTGGGGGAGCACAGATACGCAGTATTTT; cdr3_aa: CASSSASWGSTDTQYF
d_call: NA; j_call: TRBJ2-3; cdr3_length: 18; v_call: TRBV4-1; clone_size: NA; cdr3_nt: TGCGCCAGCAGCCAAGAACGCGCTAGCAGCGCTAGCACAGATACGCAGTATTTT; cdr3_aa: CASSQERASSASTDTQYF
d_call: NA; j_call: TRBJ2-2; cdr3_length: 15; v_call: TRBV9; clone_size: NA; cdr3_nt: TGTGCCAGCAGCGTAGCGGGAGCGGACACCGGGGAGCTGTTTTTT; cdr3_aa: CASSVAGADTGELFF
d_call: TRBD2; j_call: TRBJ2-1; cdr3_length: 17; v_call: TRBV6-1; clone_size: NA; cdr3_nt: TGTGCCAGCAGTGAGGGCGGGAGAGGCACCTCGAGCAATGAGCAGTTCTTC; cdr3_aa: CASSEGGRGTSSNEQFF
d_call: NA; j_call: TRBJ2-7; cdr3_length: 17; v_call: TRBV7-8; clone_size: NA; cdr3_nt: TGTGCCAGCAGCTTAGCGGCGGGTCCAGCAATAACCTTCGAGCAGTACTTC; cdr3_aa: CASSLAAGPAITFEQYF